Following are 11 T cell receptor beta chains from one sample sequenced in a study of T cell responses to AZD1222 COVID-19 vaccine. Sequenced by immunoSEQ multiplex PCR; TCRdb stores in-frame clones only, minus some. The sample shows 150,000 to 200,000 clones, 90% to 95% of them seen only once. This sample comprised peripheral blood, obtained on day 0 of AZD1222 vaccination. Every receptor here comes from an adult in good health.

This clone has just one count. This sequence joins TRBV6-5 and TRBJ2-7; D is unresolved. Germline loops: CDR1 MNHEY, CDR2 SVGAGI. V lost 0 bases, J lost 4 bases, and 10 bases lay in between. CDR3 length: 14 residues. Here the CDR3 DNA reads TGTGCCAGCAGTTACTCGAGACGAGAGTACGAGCAGTACTTC. Encoded protein: CASSYSRREYEQYF.

CDR3: CASSRGLGPLMNTEAFF. As DNA, the CDR3 is TGCGCCAGCAGCAGGGGACTCGGCCCCTTAATGAACACTGAAGCTTTCTTT. V and J are TRBV4-1 and TRBJ1-1; possible D gene TRBD1, 5 bases. The CDR3 is 17 amino acids. V was trimmed by 5 bases and J by 0 bases, leaving 19 bases between them. The germline V gene encodes CDR1 MGHRA and CDR2 YSYEKL.

The chain employs TRBV6-2 or TRBV6-3 and TRBJ1-2; 7 bases match TRBD1. This CDR3 spans 15 amino acids. Trimming removed 2 bases from V and 6 bases from J; junction bases left unmatched: 9. Germline lookup yields CDR1 MNHEY and CDR2 SVGEGT. The CDR3 sequence: CASSYPRDRPNGYTF. As DNA, the CDR3 is TGTGCCAGCAGTTACCCACGGGACAGACCGAATGGCTACACCTTC.

The rearrangement links TRBV6-5 to TRBJ2-1; 9 nucleotides line up with TRBD2. Per germline, CDR1 MNHEY and CDR2 SVGAGI. V was pared by 10 bases and J by 6 bases, with 7 bases of the junction left unmatched. The CDR3 is made up of 13 amino acids. CDR3 in DNA: TGTGCCACCATAGCGGGGGTCGGCAATGAGCAGTTCTTC. As protein: CATIAGVGNEQFF.

This chain connects TRBV7-6 to TRBJ1-1; the match to TRBD1 covers 8 bases. After removal of 4 bases from V and 4 bases from J, the junction contained 17 bases not matched to a gene. CDR1 SGHVS and CDR2 FNYEAQ come from the germline V gene. The CDR3 is 18 amino acids. The CDR3, as DNA: TGTGCCAGCAGCTCCCGAGTAACCCAGGGGGCATATGGCACTGAAGCTTTCTTT. Its protein product is CASSSRVTQGAYGTEAFF.

V usage is TRBV7-9 and J usage is TRBJ2-2; the D call may be TRBD1 or TRBD2 (5 bases each). V lost 3 bases, J lost 10 bases, and 12 bases lay in between. The CDR3 is 13 amino acids. Germline CDR1 is SEHNR and CDR2 is FQNEAQ (reference sequence). The CDR3 DNA follows: TGTGCCAGCAGCTTTTACGGGGACGCGGAGCTGTTTTTT. Protein: CASSFYGDAELFF.

The V gene is TRBV28, the J gene TRBJ1-4; D not resolved. Germline CDR1 and CDR2: MDHEN and SYDVKM. V lost 8 bases and J 14 bases, leaving 18 bases between the germline ends. This CDR3 contains 12 residues. The DNA of the CDR3 is TGTGCCAGCCAAGACGCTAGGCCCACCCTGTTTTTT. Encoded protein: CASQDARPTLFF.

The chain uses TRBV30 and TRBJ1-2, with TRBD1 identical over 7 bases. The trim removed 0 bases at V and 3 bases at J, leaving 1 base unmatched. The CDR3 is 13 amino acids. The germline CDR1 and CDR2 sequences are GTSNPN and SVGIG (reference sequence). Written as DNA, the CDR3 is TGTGCCTGGAGTGTAGACAGGGACTATGGCTACACCTTC. Translation gives CAWSVDRDYGYTF. Full variable domain (rest looked up from reference TRBV30 and TRBJ1-2): SQTIHQWPATLVQPVGSPLSLECTVEGTSNPNLYWYRQAAGRGLQLLFYSVGIGQISSEVPQNLSASRPQDRQFILSSKKLLLSDSGFYLCAWSVDRDYGYTFGSGTRLTVV.

J is TRBJ1-1 and V is TRBV4-1, with TRBD1 as a possible D gene (5 bases). Germline CDR1 MGHRA, CDR2 YSYEKL. V was cut by 4 bases and J by 3 bases, with 15 bases left in between. The CDR3 has 15 residues. The CDR3 region has the DNA TGCGCCAGCAGCCCCCGCCCGACAGCGGACACTGAAGCTTTCTTT. Its translation is CASSPRPTADTEAFF.

The chain recombines TRBV27 with TRBJ1-3, with unresolved D. CDR3 length equals 14 residues. Trimming removed 7 bases from V and 0 bases from J, with 10 bases in between. The germline gives CDR1 MNHEY, CDR2 SMNVEV (reference sequence). CDR3 amino acids: CASKGASSGNTIYF. The CDR3 coding sequence is TGTGCCAGCAAGGGAGCGAGCTCTGGAAACACCATATATTTT.

J is TRBJ2-7 and V is TRBV3-1 (or the pseudogene TRBV3-2); 9 bases map to TRBD2. Trimming took 6 bases from V and 5 from J; bases not matched to a gene: 8. The V gene's germline CDR1 is LGHDT and CDR2 YNNKEL (reference sequence). The CDR3 is 14 residues long. CDR3 region: CASRLAGKSDEQYF. CDR3 sequence (DNA): TGTGCCAGCAGGCTAGCGGGGAAATCGGACGAGCAGTACTTC.